What follows is one T cell receptor beta chain and its context. This record belongs to a study of blood T cell repertoires in COVID-19. The wider study: From the United States, Italy and Spain came samples of acute and convalescent COVID-19. The cDNA or gDNA used as material had been derived from T cells, B-cell-depleted T cells, or PBMCs.

Enrolment of Seattle patients took place during active infection, and they were followed longitudinally. In the original workflow: It was from reference gene primer amplification that nucleated cell counts were estimated. The method was immunoSEQ multiplex PCR; TCRdb's version includes in-frame clones alone and lacks a portion of them. The V and J calls and clone size are taken from that table; D and trimming were inferred from the DNA. The sample includes more than 300,000 clones, 90% of them seen just once. Trimming took 2 bases from V and 2 from J, leaving 8 bases between them. The CDR3 spans 14 residues. Germline CDR1 and CDR2: SGDLS and YYNGEE.

The V gene is TRBV9, the J gene TRBJ1-3, with a tentative D call TRBD1 (6 bases). Source material: peripheral blood. This receptor was taken from a woman aged 40 to 50 with COVID-19, enrolled during active disease. CDR3 coding DNA: TGTGCCAGCAGCGTTACAGGGACTGGAAACACCATATATTTT. Translated: CASSVTGTGNTIYF.